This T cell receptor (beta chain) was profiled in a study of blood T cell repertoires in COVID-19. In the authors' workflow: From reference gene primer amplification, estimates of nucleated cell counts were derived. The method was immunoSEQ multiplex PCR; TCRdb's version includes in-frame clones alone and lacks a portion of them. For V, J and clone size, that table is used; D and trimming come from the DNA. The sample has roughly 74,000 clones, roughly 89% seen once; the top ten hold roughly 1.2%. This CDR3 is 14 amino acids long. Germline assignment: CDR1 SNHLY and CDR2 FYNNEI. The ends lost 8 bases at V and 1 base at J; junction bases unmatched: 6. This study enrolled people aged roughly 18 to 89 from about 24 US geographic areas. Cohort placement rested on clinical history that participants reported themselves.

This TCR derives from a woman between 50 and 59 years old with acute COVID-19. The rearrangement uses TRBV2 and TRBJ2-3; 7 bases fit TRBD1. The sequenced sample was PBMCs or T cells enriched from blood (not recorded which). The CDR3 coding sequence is TGTGCCAGCGGGGACAGAGGACGCACAGATACGCAGTATTTT. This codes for CASGDRGRTDTQYF.